This paragraph covers one TCR beta chain sequence. The antigen it binds to is not known. No clone much larger than this one lies a single base away; base qualities are absent. Amplification of full-length TCR variable regions was done by 5' RACE PCR using constant-region reverse primers, and this step was followed by semi-nested PCR with Nested Universal Primer A. Using the ReliaPrep RNA Cell Miniprep System, total RNA was extracted, and the SMARTer RACE 5'/3' Kit was then used to reverse transcribe the RNA into 5'RACE-ready cDNA. Multiplex adaptors were used to barcode the full-length TCR alpha and beta libraries, which were then sequenced on an Illumina MiSeq. Processing in the source paper ran as follows. For each of nine subset-tissue groups, sequencing data from the five patients were pooled, and the groups were compared by unsupervised clustering of TCR gene usage. The Morisita-Horn index was used to calculate repertoire similarity, with shared sequences weighted by how much each contributed to each repertoire. Using fastp at Q25 and MiXCR, TCRdb reprocessed the public reads and kept productive beta chains. Rows are unified per CDR3 protein, each entry keeping the most common DNA and genes. TCRdb, rather than the study authors, made the V and J calls. Within this sample are 52,000 or so distinct CDR3 sequences, with under 25% of them counted one time only. The ten largest clones represent 3.2% of the sample.

This sample stems from a study (dated by TCRdb to the mid-2010s). The study in broad terms: The study examined whether tumor-infiltrating Tregs in breast cancer are drawn from blood Tregs or arise in situ by conversion from other CD4+ T cell subsets. The paper as a whole reports these results and caveats: The validation in the larger cohort was limited to a single TCR beta V-J rearrangement instead of whole repertoires. The TCR alpha and beta sequences of tumor-infiltrating Tregs showed the greatest overlap with tumor naive CD4+ T cells, followed by blood naive CD4+ T cells. Tumor memory CD4+ T cell TCR gene usage clustered with blood and lymph node memory CD4+ cells and lymph node naive CD4+ cells.

Cells that were CD4+CD25+CD127-/low were the ones isolated as Tregs. Tregs, naive and memory CD4+ T cells from tumor, blood and ipsilateral draining lymph nodes of about five breast cancer patients underwent full-length TCR alpha and beta sequencing. Tumor tissue and lymph nodes from ipsilateral axillary dissection were perfused with PBS, minced and digested with collagenase I and hyaluronidase. Sorted cell populations were confirmed by FACS to exceed 90% purity. This sequence was found in a female donor with breast cancer. Material: tumor-infiltrating Tregs sorted from the breast tumor.

The DNA sequence is given as TGTGCCAGCAGTTACAGATACTCACAGTTACTTCCCTACGAGCAGTACTTC. Its coded protein is CASSYRYSQLLPYEQYF. The V gene is TRBV6-5 and the J gene is TRBJ2-7; the D gene is unclear. Sequences MNHEY (CDR1) and SVGAGI (CDR2) are obtained from the germline V gene. A distance of 19 bases separates the germline ends of V and J, which lose 2 bases and 2 bases respectively. The CDR3 runs 17 residues from the cysteine to the phenylalanine. Here the CDR3 DNA is all that survives: 51 bases in frame from base 1.